This T cell receptor beta chain is from a study of T cells after yellow fever vaccination (dated by TCRdb to about 2019). As for the study more broadly: Libraries from fractions with low cell numbers were prepared with the SMART-Seq v4 Ultra Low Input RNA kit. To follow T-cell clones before and after primary and booster YFV17D yellow fever vaccination, bulk TCR alpha and beta repertoires were sequenced over time. Two healthy male donors, one aged 18 to 30 and one aged 30 to 40 years, made up the cohort. Blood was drawn at multiple timepoints before and after primary and secondary immunization, with bulk PBMC replicates and cell subsets isolated.

V was cut back by 0 bases and J by 10 bases, leaving a gap of 20 bases between them. Reading from cysteine to phenylalanine, the CDR3 counts 16 amino acids. CDR3 DNA is the only sequence kept; it has 48 bases, read in frame from the first base. CDR1 is given as SGHRS and CDR2 as YFSETQ, both from the germline V gene. Study-wide conclusions, independent of this receptor: Because abundant contaminating clonotypes from the bulk population could be contained in FACS-sorted repertoires, computational filtering was required. A small share of clonotypes occurred in both CD4 and CD8 compartments, likely arising from convergent recombination. Most clones expanded after primary vaccination (about 96% of CD4 and 88% of CD8) were re-detected after the booster, suggesting that broad memory maintenance occurred. Because the study included only two donors, the extent to which the findings can be generalized is limited. Compared with the primary T-cell response, the secondary T-cell response was faster but weaker, reaching its peak on day 5 rather than on day 15.

The treatment or condition label on this specimen signifies: live attenuated yellow fever vaccine strain. A standard Ficoll-Paque protocol was used to isolate PBMCs from peripheral blood. CD4 and CD8 T-cell fractions were isolated with Dynabeads CD4 and CD8 positive selection kits. TriZol was used to extract RNA from bulk PBMCs, CD4 and CD8 fractions, and dextramer-positive and dextramer-negative fractions. This clonotype was picked up a small number of times. Its binding antigen is unknown. Base quality data are lacking; no much larger clone is found one base away. Synthesis of TCR cDNA relied on 5'RACE template switching, a step that introduced a universal primer site along with unique molecular identifiers. Priming of cDNA synthesis was performed from both the TCR alpha and TCR beta constant segments. Library amplification used two PCR steps, and the second PCR step added sample barcodes and sequencing adapters. Sequencing of the libraries was done on either Illumina HiSeq 2500 (2x100 bp) or NovaSeq (2x150 bp). As for the authors' bioinformatics: MIGEC handled demultiplexing of reads and collapsing into UMI consensus sequences, while MiXCR performed V(D)J alignment. Vaccine-responding clonotypes were identified with edgeR using replicate PBMC samples, with FDR below 0.01 and a log2 fold change above 5 up to day 15 being required. CD4 or CD8 identity was assigned to each bulk clonotype according to whether the clonotype was present at higher abundance in the sequenced CD4 repertoire or the sequenced CD8 repertoire. TCRdb reran the public reads through fastp at Q25 and MiXCR, keeping productive beta chains. Rows with a matching CDR3 protein are joined into one entry that keeps the most common DNA and genes. Here the V and J calls rest on TCRdb's processing, not on the authors' analysis. Across this sample there are a few hundred thousand distinct CDR3 sequences, with approximately 12% seen only once. The ten largest account for roughly 0.5% of the sample.

The sample in question was CD4+ T cells sorted from PBMCs, obtained 45 days after the yellow fever booster vaccination. The receptor comes from a man younger than 40 who received the YFV17D yellow fever vaccine. Rearrangement joined TRBV5-1 to TRBJ2-1; no D gene call is confident. CDR3 reads: CASSLGDPPPYGEQFF. The bases read TGCGCCAGCAGCTTGGGAGACCCCCCTCCATACGGGGAGCAGTTCTTC.